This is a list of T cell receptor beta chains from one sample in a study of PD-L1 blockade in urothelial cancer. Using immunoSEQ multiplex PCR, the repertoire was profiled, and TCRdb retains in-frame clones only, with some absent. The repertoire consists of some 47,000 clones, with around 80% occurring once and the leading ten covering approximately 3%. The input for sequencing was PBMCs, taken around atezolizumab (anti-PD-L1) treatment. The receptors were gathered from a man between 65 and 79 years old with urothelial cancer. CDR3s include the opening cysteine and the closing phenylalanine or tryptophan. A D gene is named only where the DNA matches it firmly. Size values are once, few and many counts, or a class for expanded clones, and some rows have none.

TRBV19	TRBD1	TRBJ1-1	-	TGTGCCAGTAGTATTTCCGGGACAGGGAACACTGAAGCTTTCTTT	CASSISGTGNTEAFF
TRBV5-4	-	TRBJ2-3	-	TGTGCCAGCGGGGAACTAGACTCAGATACGCAGTATTTT	CASGELDSDTQYF
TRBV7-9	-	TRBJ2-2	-	TGTGCCAGCAGCTTGGGGGCGAGGACCGGGGAGCTGTTTTTT	CASSLGARTGELFF
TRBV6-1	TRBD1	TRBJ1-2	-	TGTGCCAGCAGAAGGAGGCAGGGGGTTGGCGGCTACACCTTC	CASRRRQGVGGYTF
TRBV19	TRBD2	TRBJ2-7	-	TGTGCCAGTAGTATGAATTCGGCTAGCGGGATTTACGAGCAGTACTTC	CASSMNSASGIYEQYF
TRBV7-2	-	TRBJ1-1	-	TGTGCCAGCACCCAGGGGAGGGGGGGCCGAGGGACTGAAGCTTTCTTT	CASTQGRGGRGTEAFF
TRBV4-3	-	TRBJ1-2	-	TGCGCCAGCAGCCAAGAAAGCGACGGATCTAACTATGGCTACACCTTC	CASSQESDGSNYGYTF
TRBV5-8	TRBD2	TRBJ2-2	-	TGTGCCAGCAGCCGTGACCTCCGGGGGGGGACCGGGGAGCTGTTTTTT	CASSRDLRGGTGELFF
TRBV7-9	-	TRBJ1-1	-	TGTGCCAGCAGCTTAGTTCTGGGGCCTACTGAAGCTTTCTTT	CASSLVLGPTEAFF
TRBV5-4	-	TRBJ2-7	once	TGTGCCAGCAGCTTAAGACAGATTGGGGTCGGCGAGCAGTACTTC	CASSLRQIGVGEQYF
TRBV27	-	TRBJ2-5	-	TGTGCCAGCAGTCCCGCGTACCATCGGGAGACCCAGTACTTC	CASSPAYHRETQYF
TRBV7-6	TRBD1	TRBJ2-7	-	TGTGCCAGCAGCTGGCGGACAGGGGACCGCGAGCAGTACTTC	CASSWRTGDREQYF
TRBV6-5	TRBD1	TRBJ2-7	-	TGTGCCAGCTCGGGGACAGCATACGAGCAGTACTTC	CASSGTAYEQYF
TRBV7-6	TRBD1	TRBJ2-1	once	TGTGCCAGCAGCTCAGGGACAGGGGGTTTGAATGAGCAGTTCTTC	CASSSGTGGLNEQFF
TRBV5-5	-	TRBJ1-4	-	TGTGCCAGCAGCTCGACACCTGCAACTAATGAAAAACTGTTTTTT	CASSSTPATNEKLFF
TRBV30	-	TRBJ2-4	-	TGTGCCTGGAGTGTGAAAGGAGGGTCCGTAGCCAAAAACATTCAGTACTTC	CAWSVKGGSVAKNIQYF
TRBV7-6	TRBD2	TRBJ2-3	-	TGTGCTAGCGGGGCTTCTCAGCGAGATACGCAGTATTTT	CASGASQRDTQYF
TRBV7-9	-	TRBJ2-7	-	TGTGCCAGCAGCAGACATCTTGGCGAGCAGTACTTC	CASSRHLGEQYF
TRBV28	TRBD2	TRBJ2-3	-	TGTGCCAGCAGGGAGACGCTAGCGGGGAGCACAGATACGCAGTATTTT	CASRETLAGSTDTQYF
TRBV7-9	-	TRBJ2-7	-	TGTGCCAGCAGCTTAGAACCCCAGTTCTCCTACGAGCAGTACTTC	CASSLEPQFSYEQYF
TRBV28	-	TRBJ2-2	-	TGTGCCAGCAGTTTGGCGGGCACCGGGGAGCTGTTTTTT	CASSLAGTGELFF
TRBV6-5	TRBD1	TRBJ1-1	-	TGTGCCAGCAGCGGGACAGGGGAAGCTTTCTTT	CASSGTGEAFF
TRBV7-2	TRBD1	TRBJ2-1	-	TGTGCCAGCAGCCCCGGACAGGGTTGGTTCTTC	CASSPGQGWFF